This TCR beta chain was identified in a study of HIV-infected patients and healthy controls. This clonotype is judged medium-sized. The antigen remains undetermined. Roughly three months, about 14 weeks, into antiretroviral therapy, follow-up blood was collected. No cell fractionation was done, so the repertoire covers all unsorted peripheral blood T cells. From germline, CDR1 is SGHAT and CDR2 FQNNGV. The CDR3 is made up of 16 amino acids. V lost 3 bases and J lost 1, with 15 bases in between. The study, taken as a whole, reports: The diversity differences were not explained by slight age and sex differences between study cohorts.

500 ng RNA was reverse transcribed with alpha and beta constant-region primers. Using multiplexing indices, alpha and beta chain libraries were generated apart by chain-specific third strand synthesis. TCRdb re-derived calls from the 5' RACE reads in MiXCR, one entry per CDR3 protein. In the table there are several thousand distinct CDR3 sequences, over 9.5% of which are singletons. The receptor comes from an adult with HIV infection. Source: blood, taken during antiretroviral therapy. This rearrangement joins TRBV11-2 to TRBJ1-1, with D unclear. The CDR3: CASSFRPTVQNTEAFF. As DNA, the CDR3 is TGTGCCAGCAGCTTTCGGCCCACAGTCCAGAACACTGAAGCTTTCTTT.